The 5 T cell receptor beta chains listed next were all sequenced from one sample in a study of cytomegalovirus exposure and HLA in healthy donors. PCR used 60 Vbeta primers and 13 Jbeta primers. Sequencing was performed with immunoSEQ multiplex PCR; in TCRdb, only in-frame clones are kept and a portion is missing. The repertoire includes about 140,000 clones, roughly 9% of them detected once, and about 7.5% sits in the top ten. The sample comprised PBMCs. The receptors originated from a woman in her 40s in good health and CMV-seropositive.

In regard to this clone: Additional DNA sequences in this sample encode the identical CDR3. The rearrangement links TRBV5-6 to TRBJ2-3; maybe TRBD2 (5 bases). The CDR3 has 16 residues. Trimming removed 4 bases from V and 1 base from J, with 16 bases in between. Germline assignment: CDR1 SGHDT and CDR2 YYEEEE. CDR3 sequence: CASSQADWPRTDTQYF. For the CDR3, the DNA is TGTGCCAGCAGCCAAGCGGACTGGCCTCGCACAGATACGCAGTATTTT. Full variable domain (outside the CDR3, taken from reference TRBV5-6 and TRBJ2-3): DAGVTQSPTHLIKTRGQQVTLRCSPKSGHDTVSWYQQALGQGPQFIFQYYEEEERQRGNFPDRFSGHQFPNYSSELNVNALLLGDSALYLCASSQADWPRTDTQYFGPGTRLTVL.

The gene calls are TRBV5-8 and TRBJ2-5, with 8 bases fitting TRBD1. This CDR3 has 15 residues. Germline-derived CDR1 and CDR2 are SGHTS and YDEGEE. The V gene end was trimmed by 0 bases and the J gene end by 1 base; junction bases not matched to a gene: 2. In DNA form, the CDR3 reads TGTGCCAGCAGCTTGGGACAGGGGCTCCAAGAGACCCAGTACTTC. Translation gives CASSLGQGLQETQYF.

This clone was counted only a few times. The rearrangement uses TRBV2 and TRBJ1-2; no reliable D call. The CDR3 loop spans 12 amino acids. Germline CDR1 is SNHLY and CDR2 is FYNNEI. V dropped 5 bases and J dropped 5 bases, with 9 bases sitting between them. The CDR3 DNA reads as TGTGCCAGCAGTTCCCCAGTTTATGGCTACACCTTC. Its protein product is CASSSPVYGYTF. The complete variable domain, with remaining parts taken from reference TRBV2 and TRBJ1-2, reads EPEVTQTPSHQVTQMGQEVILRCVPISNHLYFYWYRQILGQKVEFLVSFYNNEISEKSEIFDDQFSVERPDGSNFTLKIRSTKLEDSAMYFCASSSPVYGYTFGSGTRLTVV.

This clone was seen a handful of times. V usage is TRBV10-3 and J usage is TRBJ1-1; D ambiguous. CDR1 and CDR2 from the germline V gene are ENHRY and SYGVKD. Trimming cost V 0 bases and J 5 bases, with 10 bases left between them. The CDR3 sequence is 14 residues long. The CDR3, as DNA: TGTGCCATCAGTGAGTCGGCTGCGGGGACTGAAGCTTTCTTT. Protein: CAISESAAGTEAFF.

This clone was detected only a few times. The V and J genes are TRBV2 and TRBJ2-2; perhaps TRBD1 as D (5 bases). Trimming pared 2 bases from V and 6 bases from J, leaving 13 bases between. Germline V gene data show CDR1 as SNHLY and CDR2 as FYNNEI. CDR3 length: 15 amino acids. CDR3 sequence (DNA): TGTGCCAGCAGTGAAATGGGGCAGGGCCCCGGGGAGCTGTTTTTT. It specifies CASSEMGQGPGELFF.